One and the same sample provided the 6 T cell receptor beta chains below, sequenced in a study of tumor-infiltrating lymphocytes in localized non-small cell lung cancer. Repertoires were generated with immunoSEQ multiplex PCR, while TCRdb's copy carries only in-frame clones and drops some. Seen here are 20,000 to 30,000 clones, around two thirds observed once, and the top ten hold under 6.5%. The sample taken for sequencing was lung tumor tissue. The receptors derive from a human donor with non-small cell lung cancer.

The V call is TRBV6-1, the J call TRBJ1-6; D is undetermined. Trimming took 3 bases from V and 9 from J, leaving 12 bases between them. CDR3 length: 14 amino acids. CDR1 MNHNS and CDR2 SASEGT come from the germline V gene. The CDR3 region is CASSELGPGSPLHF. The DNA of the CDR3 is TGTGCCAGCAGTGAGTTGGGTCCGGGTTCACCCCTCCACTTT.

The rearrangement links TRBV6-5 to TRBJ1-5; tentatively, D is TRBD1 (6 bases). The CDR3 extends over 13 amino acids. CDR1 MNHEY and CDR2 SVGAGI come from the germline V gene. V dropped 10 bases and J dropped 2 bases, with 12 bases sitting between them. The CDR3 nucleotides are TGTGCCACCAGGGGAGGAGGCAATCAGCCCCAGCATTTT. Translation: CATRGGGNQPQHF.

Written as DNA, the CDR3 is TGTGCCAGCAGCTTGACCGCCATTACATGGGGCACTGAAGCTTTCTTT. Translated, it gives CASSLTAITWGTEAFF. V gene TRBV5-6 combines with J gene TRBJ1-1; D call uncertain. The CDR3 contains 16 residues. V gave up 1 base and J gave up 4 bases, with 17 bases separating them. Germline assignment: CDR1 SGHDT and CDR2 YYEEEE.

The sample holds one count of this clone. The chain couples TRBV11-3 to TRBJ2-3, with a tentative D call TRBD2 (6 bases). CDR3 length: 15 residues. The germline CDR1 and CDR2 sequences are SGHNT and YENEEA. V was cut by 5 bases and J by 4 bases, with 16 bases left in between. The CDR3, as DNA: TGTGCCAGCAGCCCTTCTAAAACTAGCTCAGATACGCAGTATTTT. Its translation is CASSPSKTSSDTQYF.

The chain combines TRBV6-1 with TRBJ2-7; perhaps TRBD1 as D (5 bases). Looked up from germline, CDR1 is MNHNS and CDR2 is SASEGT. Trimming shortened V by 1 base and J by 2 bases, and 15 bases separated the two germline ends. This CDR3 contains 16 residues. CDR3 nucleotide sequence: TGTGCCAGCAGTGAAGGGGTTATGGGGCCAGCCTACGAGCAGTACTTC. This gives the protein CASSEGVMGPAYEQYF.

The gene calls are TRBV29-1 and TRBJ2-7; 10 positions agree with TRBD1. Germline CDR1 reads SQVTM; CDR2 reads ANQGSEA. The CDR3 totals 13 residues. With V trimmed by 4 bases and J by 5 bases, 5 bases remained unmatched. The CDR3 spells CSVGGDRGHEQYF. The CDR3 DNA reads TGCAGCGTTGGTGGGGACAGGGGCCACGAGCAGTACTTC.